One sample yielded the 24 T cell receptor beta chains listed below, sequenced in a study of shared clonotypes between healthy human individuals. The naive CD8 subset, CD45RO-negative cells positively selected for CCR7, excluded terminally differentiated effector memory CD45RA+ cells. Here immunoSEQ multiplex PCR was the method, and the copy in TCRdb shows in-frame clones only, minus some. Seen here are around 600,000 clones, 85% to 95% observed once, and the top ten hold about 0.11%. Sequencing used naive CD8+ T cells sorted from blood. Every receptor here comes from a woman between 25 and 40 years old in good health.

The V and J genes are TRBV27 and TRBJ2-7; TRBD2 is a possible D gene (5 bases). CDR3 length: 12 amino acids. The V end lost 0 bases, the J end lost 6 bases, and 6 bases lay between the germline ends. Germline V lookup: CDR1 MNHEY, CDR2 SMNVEV (reference sequence). CDR3 amino acids: CASSLSGSEQYF. CDR3 in DNA: TGTGCCAGCAGTTTATCAGGGAGCGAGCAGTACTTC.

The chain employs TRBV6-1 and TRBJ1-5; 7 bases align to TRBD1. The CDR3 loop spans 15 amino acids. The V and J ends lost 6 bases and 6 bases, in that order; junction bases with no gene match: 11. Germline CDR1 is MNHNS and CDR2 is SASEGT. CDR3 nucleotide sequence: TGTGCCAGCAGACCCCGTGACAGGGTCGGTCAGCCCCAGCATTTT. Residues: CASRPRDRVGQPQHF.

The chain carries TRBV7-9 and TRBJ2-7; D is uncertain. Germline V gives CDR1 SEHNR, CDR2 FQNEAQ (reference sequence). The CDR3 is 13 residues long. V was shortened by 3 bases and J by 4 bases, with 10 bases between the two germline ends. The CDR3, as DNA: TGTGCCAGCAGCTTGGCACAAAAGTACGAGCAGTACTTC. This translates into CASSLAQKYEQYF.

The chain couples TRBV19 to TRBJ1-5, with 7 bases identical to TRBD1. There are 13 residues in the CDR3. Per the germline V gene, CDR1 is LNHDA and CDR2 is SQIVND (reference sequence). Trimming took 10 bases from V and 2 from J; bases not matched to a gene: 5. The CDR3 loop is CATVGQGNQPQHF. As DNA, the CDR3 is TGTGCCACCGTAGGACAGGGCAATCAGCCCCAGCATTTT.

The DNA of the CDR3 is TGTGCCAGCAGCTTGGCTGGATATGGCTACACCTTC. This encodes CASSLAGYGYTF. V and J are TRBV5-6 and TRBJ1-2; no clear D gene. The V and J ends lost 0 bases and 5 bases respectively, with 5 bases between them. The CDR3 runs to 12 residues. Germline CDR1 and CDR2: SGHDT and YYEEEE.

J is TRBJ2-5 and V is TRBV5-1, with 11 nucleotides matching TRBD1. Germline CDR1 reads SGHRS; CDR2 reads YFSETQ. The CDR3 contains 15 residues. With 4 bases clipped from V and 5 bases from J, the junction kept 7 bases outside the gene matches. In nucleotides, the CDR3 is TGCGCCAGCAGCACGGGACAGGGGGGAAGTGAGACCCAGTACTTC. Protein product: CASSTGQGGSETQYF.

The gene calls are TRBV6-6 and TRBJ2-7, with 9 bases identical to TRBD1. The CDR3 has 15 residues. The J segment lost 4 bases and the V segment lost 0 bases, leaving 4 bases of the junction unmatched. Germline CDR1 and CDR2: MNHNY and SVGAGI (reference sequence). CDR3 sequence reads: CASSYSADRGYEQYF. The CDR3 DNA is TGTGCCAGCAGTTACTCTGCGGACAGGGGTTACGAGCAGTACTTC.

This sequence joins TRBV10-2 and TRBJ2-5, with 8 bases that match TRBD2. TRBJ2-7 matches the DNA end more closely, so the J call is doubtful. Germline-derived CDR1 and CDR2 are WSHSY and SAAADI. The CDR3 is 12 residues long. DNA of the CDR3: TGCGCCAGCGAAAGCGGGAGTAACGAGCAGTACTTC. Amino acids: CASESGSNEQYF.

This chain links TRBV5-1 with TRBJ1-2; unclear D gene. The CDR3 contains 14 residues. Germline V gene data show CDR1 as SGHRS and CDR2 as YFSETQ. V lost 2 bases and J lost 6, with 14 bases in between. CDR3 protein: CASSFAGAVDGYTF. CDR3 DNA: TGCGCCAGCAGCTTTGCAGGCGCGGTGGATGGCTACACCTTC.

Remarks on this clone: Other DNA sequences in this sample translate to the same CDR3. The rearrangement links TRBV27 to TRBJ1-5; D is undetermined. CDR3 length: 14 residues. V lost 2 bases to trimming and J lost 2 bases, with 7 bases between them. Germline V CDR1 and CDR2: MNHEY, SMNVEV (reference sequence). Written as DNA, the CDR3 is TGTGCCAGCAGTTTACGGCAGGGCAATCAGCCCCAGCATTTT. Its translation is CASSLRQGNQPQHF.

Notes on this clone: This CDR3 is also generated by other DNA sequences in the sample. CDR3 coding DNA: TGTGCCAGCAGCGTAGGTGCAGGGACCTACGAGCAGTACTTC. The encoded protein is CASSVGAGTYEQYF. This rearrangement joins TRBV9 to TRBJ2-7; maybe TRBD1 (5 bases). The CDR3 runs to 14 residues. Germline CDR1 and CDR2: SGDLS and YYNGEE. V shed 0 bases and J shed 2 bases, with 9 bases lying between them.

CDR3 loop: CAWSPGGGNTIYF. DNA of the CDR3: TGTGCCTGGAGTCCGGGCGGAGGAAACACCATATATTTT. The J gene is TRBJ1-3, the V gene TRBV30; D is uncertain. The germline V and J ends were trimmed by 2 bases and 4 bases, with 9 bases remaining between them. CDR1 is GTSNPN, CDR2 SVGIG, per germline (reference sequence). The CDR3 has 13 amino acids.

The sample holds one count of this clone. Within the sample, other DNA sequences also encode this same CDR3. V is TRBV2 and J is TRBJ2-5; 14 nucleotides align to TRBD2. This CDR3 is 15 amino acids long. The germline gives CDR1 SNHLY, CDR2 FYNNEI. V was clipped by 6 bases and J by 4 bases; unmatched bases: 4. CDR3 sequence: CASRIGTSGRETQYF. The DNA for the CDR3 is TGTGCCAGCAGGATAGGGACTAGCGGGAGAGAGACCCAGTACTTC. Full variable domain (outside the CDR3, taken from reference TRBV2 and TRBJ2-5): EPEVTQTPSHQVTQMGQEVILRCVPISNHLYFYWYRQILGQKVEFLVSFYNNEISEKSEIFDDQFSVERPDGSNFTLKIRSTKLEDSAMYFCASRIGTSGRETQYFGPGTRLLVL.

This rearrangement joins TRBV6-6 to TRBJ2-7; 10 positions match TRBD2. Per germline, CDR1 MNHNY and CDR2 SVGAGI (reference sequence). The CDR3 has 13 amino acids. V lost 6 bases and J lost 5; bases outside the gene matches: 4. This CDR3 is CASSLGLANEQYF. CDR3 bases: TGTGCCAGCAGCCTGGGACTAGCGAACGAGCAGTACTTC.

The chain has TRBV5-1 and TRBJ1-1; the D gene is possibly TRBD1 (6 bases). Germline loops: CDR1 SGHRS, CDR2 YFSETQ. V dropped 5 bases and J dropped 0 bases, with 17 bases sitting between them. The CDR3 spans 16 residues. CDR3 nucleotide sequence: TGCGCCAGCAGATCGGGACGACAGGAGATGAACACTGAAGCTTTCTTT. This encodes CASRSGRQEMNTEAFF.

The V call is TRBV11-2, the J call TRBJ1-6, with D unresolved. V lost 1 base and J 4 bases, leaving 8 bases between the germline ends. The length of the CDR3 is 15 residues. Germline loops: CDR1 SGHAT, CDR2 FQNNGV. The DNA of the CDR3 is TGTGCCAGCAGCTTAGTGGCGGGTTATAATTCACCCCTCCACTTT. Protein: CASSLVAGYNSPLHF.

The V and J genes are TRBV19 and TRBJ2-7, with D hard to call. This CDR3 has 15 amino acids. V was shortened by 1 base and J by 0 bases, with 10 bases between the two germline ends. The germline V gene has CDR1 LNHDA and CDR2 SQIVND (reference sequence). CDR3 nucleotides: TGTGCCAGTAGTATAGGAAGATCGAGCTCCTACGAGCAGTACTTC. This encodes CASSIGRSSSYEQYF.

The chain couples TRBV15 to TRBJ1-5; TRBD1 aligns across 8 bases. V dropped 3 bases and J dropped 6; count of bases not matched to a gene: 4. From germline, CDR1 is LNHNV and CDR2 YYDKDF (reference sequence). The length of the CDR3 is 14 residues. The DNA of the CDR3 is TGTGCCACCAGCAGTCCCCAGGGGGCTCAGCCCCAGCATTTT. This gives the protein CATSSPQGAQPQHF.

The rearrangement uses TRBV18 and TRBJ2-1; 8 nucleotides align to TRBD2. The CDR3 runs 19 residues. CDR1 is KGHSH, CDR2 LQKENI, per germline. V lost 0 bases to trimming and J lost 7 bases; unmatched junction nucleotides: 17. The CDR3 DNA reads TGTGCCAGCTCACCACCCCCCGAAGAACTAGCGGACTTGGGGAATGAGCAGTTCTTC. Encoded protein: CASSPPPEELADLGNEQFF.

This clone appeared once. This chain uses TRBV27 with TRBJ1-2, with D perhaps TRBD1 (5 bases). Germline loops: CDR1 MNHEY, CDR2 SMNVEV (reference sequence). V was trimmed by 6 bases and J by 4 bases, leaving 15 bases between them. The CDR3 covers 14 residues. The CDR3: CASSPMGGTYGYTF. The CDR3 DNA reads as TGTGCCAGCAGCCCCATGGGGGGGACCTATGGCTACACCTTC.

The chain is built from TRBV4-1 and TRBJ2-2; D ambiguous. CDR1 and CDR2 (germline): MGHRA, YSYEKL. CDR3 length: 16 residues. V was shortened by 6 bases and J by 0 bases, with 14 bases between the two germline ends. The CDR3 is CASRLTLNTNTGELFF. In DNA form, the CDR3 reads TGCGCCAGCAGATTAACCCTTAACACGAACACCGGGGAGCTGTTTTTT.

V usage is TRBV4-2 and J usage is TRBJ2-4; TRBD1 might be the D (7 bases). The CDR3 loop spans 15 amino acids. V lost 1 base and J lost 5, with 12 bases in between. CDR1 and CDR2 from the germline V gene are LGHNA and YNFKEQ. CDR3 DNA: TGTGCCAGCAGCCAAGTGGAGGGGGCACAAAACATTCAGTACTTC. It yields the protein CASSQVEGAQNIQYF.

The chain employs TRBV9 and TRBJ2-1; 8 bases match TRBD2. CDR1 and CDR2 from the germline V gene are SGDLS and YYNGEE. The CDR3 is 16 residues long. V lost 3 bases and J lost 3; bases outside the gene matches: 8. The CDR3 nucleotides read TGTGCCAGCAGCGCGAAACTAGCGGCTAACTACAATGAGCAGTTCTTC. Translation gives CASSAKLAANYNEQFF.

This clone occurred once. The rearrangement joins TRBV27 to TRBJ2-7, with a weak D call TRBD2 (6 bases). CDR3 length: 14 amino acids. The V gene's germline CDR1 is MNHEY and CDR2 SMNVEV (reference sequence). V was pared by 0 bases and J by 6 bases, with 12 bases between. The CDR3 region is CASSLSGGGSEQYF. Here the CDR3 DNA reads TGTGCCAGCAGTTTATCTGGTGGGGGGAGCGAGCAGTACTTC.